Sequencing of this T cell receptor beta chain was carried out in a study of cytomegalovirus exposure and HLA in healthy donors. The CDR3 extends over 14 amino acids. The germline CDR1 and CDR2 sequences are SGHTA and FQGNSA. Germline trimming cut 5 bases from V and 3 bases from J; bases unmatched to any gene: 6. A remark on this clone: The sample carries other DNA sequences with the same CDR3.

This cohort consisted of healthy bone marrow donors. Primers included in the PCR were 60 Vbeta and 13 Jbeta primers. Repertoires were generated with immunoSEQ multiplex PCR, while TCRdb's copy carries only in-frame clones and drops some. Of roughly 48,000 clones in the sample, roughly 69% were seen once. This receptor was obtained from a woman aged 30 to 39 in good health and CMV-seronegative. The sequencing input was PBMCs. The chain carries TRBV7-2 and TRBJ1-2; TRBD1 aligns across 7 bases. CDR3 nucleotides: TGTGCCAGCAGCCCGAGGACAGGCGACTATGGCTACACCTTC. Protein sequence: CASSPRTGDYGYTF.